This T cell receptor beta chain was profiled in a study of blood T cells in healthy people across ages. For the second PCR, which ran for about 7 to 11 cycles, a sample-barcoded 5' primer and a J-beta primer mix were used. TCRdb re-derived calls from the 5' RACE reads in MiXCR, one entry per CDR3 protein. The data show hundreds of thousands of distinct CDR3 sequences, over 45% seen once. This clonotype has only a few counts. No antigen is known for it. Study-wide findings and caveats: Across the age range, TCR beta diversity per million T cells fell in a roughly linear way. Relative to aged donors, long-lived donors carried more naive CD4+ cells and displayed higher diversity.

CDR3 size: 13 residues. Germline lookup yields CDR1 SNHLY and CDR2 FYNNEI. V was trimmed by 6 bases and J by 0 bases, leaving 9 bases between them. The chain recombines TRBV2 with TRBJ2-7; D unresolved. The sample comprised blood. The clonotype comes from a woman aged 55-70 years in good health. CDR3 sequence reads: CASRGYISYEQYF. Written as DNA, the CDR3 is TGTGCCAGCAGGGGGTATATCTCCTACGAGCAGTACTTC.